This TCR beta chain was captured by sequencing in a study of Graves' ophthalmopathy and Graves' hyperthyroidism. In the study overall: Stable hyperthyroidism meant no ophthalmopathy within 18 months of follow-up.

Study-wide findings and caveats: As the model predicted ophthalmopathy progression, it achieved a sensitivity of 70% to 71% and a specificity of approximately 72%. Blood also harbored most expanded thyroid clonotypes above 0.001 frequency.

Orbital computed tomography, thyroid ultrasound, TRAb, serum thyroxine and clinical symptoms formed the basis of diagnosis. The CDR3 sequence is 15 residues long. V trimming: 10 bases; J trimming: 4 bases; junction bases outside the gene matches: 13. Germline V gives CDR1 ENHRY, CDR2 SYGVKD. RNA transcripts provided the template for amplifying TCR beta CDR3 regions. Scientists carried out first-round RT-PCR using HTBI primers and then a second-round multiplex PCR. TCRdb itself ran the multiplex PCR reads through MiXCR, one entry per CDR3 protein. The repertoire holds about 1.2 million distinct CDR3 sequences, 35% to 40% seen once, with roughly 10% in the top ten. Remarks on this clonotype: Its antigen is still unknown.

This clonotype was obtained from an adult man with Graves' hyperthyroidism. The rearrangement joins TRBV10-3 to TRBJ1-2, with 9 bases aligning to TRBD1. The sample comprised peripheral blood or thyroid tissue (not recorded which). CDR3 protein: CASWDTDRGSYGYTF. The CDR3 DNA follows: TGTGCCAGCTGGGACACCGACAGGGGGTCCTATGGCTACACCTTC.